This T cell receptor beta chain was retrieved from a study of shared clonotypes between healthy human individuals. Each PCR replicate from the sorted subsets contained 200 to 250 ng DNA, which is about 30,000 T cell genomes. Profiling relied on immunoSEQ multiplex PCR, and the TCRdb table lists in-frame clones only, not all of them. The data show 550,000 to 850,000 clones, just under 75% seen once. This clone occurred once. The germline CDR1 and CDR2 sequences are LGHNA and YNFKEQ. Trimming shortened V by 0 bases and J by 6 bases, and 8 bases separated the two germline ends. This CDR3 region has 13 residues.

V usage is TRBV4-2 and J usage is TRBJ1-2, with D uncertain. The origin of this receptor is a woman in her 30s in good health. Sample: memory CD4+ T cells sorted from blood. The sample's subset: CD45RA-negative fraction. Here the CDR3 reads CASSQDMNNGYTF. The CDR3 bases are TGTGCCAGCAGCCAAGATATGAATAATGGCTACACCTTC.